The 19 T cell receptor beta chains in this list originate from one sample, sequenced in a study of blood T cell repertoires in COVID-19. The data were produced by immunoSEQ multiplex PCR, yet TCRdb's version contains in-frame clones alone and is incomplete. The repertoire holds roughly 140,000 clones, with over 75% as singletons. The sequenced material came from peripheral blood. Receptors were obtained from a woman in her forties or fifties with acute or convalescent COVID-19.

The chain links TRBV2 to TRBJ2-7, with 10 bases fitting TRBD2. CDR3 length equals 14 residues. V gave up 8 bases and J gave up 2 bases; unmatched junction bases: 6. The germline V gene encodes CDR1 SNHLY and CDR2 FYNNEI. CDR3 in amino acids: CASDTSGAPYEQYF. The CDR3 DNA is TGTGCCAGCGACACTAGCGGGGCCCCCTACGAGCAGTACTTC.

This chain uses TRBV6-1 with TRBJ2-1, with D maybe TRBD2 (5 bases). The V gene lost 1 base and the J gene lost 3 bases, with 10 bases spanning the gap. The germline V gene has CDR1 MNHNS and CDR2 SASEGT. The CDR3 runs to 15 residues. CDR3 region: CASSEGAGSYNEQFF. The CDR3 region has the DNA TGTGCCAGCAGTGAAGGCGCGGGCAGCTACAATGAGCAGTTCTTC.

The rearrangement links TRBV12-3 or TRBV12-4 to TRBJ1-1; D remains ambiguous. This CDR3 contains 12 residues. V lost 1 base, J lost 10 bases, and 10 bases lay in between. CDR3 in amino acids: CASSLVGVAAFF. For the CDR3, the DNA is TGTGCCAGCAGTTTAGTCGGGGTTGCAGCTTTCTTT.

This chain joins TRBV28 and TRBJ2-3; D is ambiguous. V lost 6 bases, J lost 3 bases, and 7 bases lay in between. Germline CDR1 is MDHEN and CDR2 is SYDVKM. This CDR3 region has 12 residues. Here the CDR3 DNA reads TGTGCCAGCAGGGCCAGGACAGATACGCAGTATTTT. This gives the protein CASRARTDTQYF.

This clone was counted once. The rearrangement links TRBV7-3 to TRBJ1-3; D ambiguous. Germline CDR1 and CDR2: SGHTA and FQGTGA. The V and J ends lost 4 bases and 4 bases respectively, with 8 bases between them. There are 13 residues in the CDR3. The CDR3 reads CASSSNGGNTIYF. The CDR3 nucleotides read TGTGCCAGCAGCTCAAACGGGGGAAACACCATATATTTT.

The rearrangement uses TRBV7-3 and TRBJ1-2; no clear D gene. The germline CDR1 and CDR2 sequences are SGHTA and FQGTGA. The CDR3 totals 14 residues. V was shortened by 5 bases and J by 2 bases, with 12 bases between the two germline ends. CDR3 sequence (DNA): TGTGCCAGCAGCCCCGAGGGAGGGAACTATGGCTACACCTTC. This sequence encodes CASSPEGGNYGYTF.

This clone was observed once. V gene TRBV6-5 combines with J gene TRBJ1-1; 7 positions match TRBD1. Germline CDR1 is MNHEY and CDR2 is SVGAGI. V gave up 4 bases and J gave up 6 bases; unmatched junction bases: 8. The CDR3 extends over 14 amino acids. The CDR3 loop reads CASSFQRGTAEAFF. In DNA, the CDR3 is TGTGCCAGCAGTTTCCAAAGGGGGACAGCTGAAGCTTTCTTT.

The sample holds a few counts of this clone. The chain recombines TRBV7-3 with TRBJ2-3, with D perhaps TRBD2 (5 bases). The CDR3 is made up of 14 amino acids. Trimming took 4 bases from V and 4 from J, leaving 12 bases between them. CDR1 and CDR2 from the germline V gene are SGHTA and FQGTGA. CDR3 protein: CASSSLLGADTQYF. DNA of the CDR3: TGTGCCAGCAGCTCCCTGCTCGGGGCAGATACGCAGTATTTT.

This clone appeared once. The CDR3: CAISENPIAGGGLNEQFF. Here the CDR3 DNA reads TGTGCCATCAGTGAGAATCCGATAGCGGGAGGAGGCTTAAATGAGCAGTTCTTC. The V and J genes are TRBV10-3 and TRBJ2-1; 10 nucleotides align to TRBD2. Unmatched junction bases numbered 14, after V lost 2 bases and J lost 7 bases. The CDR3 sequence is 18 residues long. CDR1 is ENHRY and CDR2 is SYGVKD in the germline V gene.

This clone has a single count. J is TRBJ2-5 and V is TRBV21-1; the table gives TRBD1 as D, unverified against the DNA. TRBV21-1 is marked as a pseudogene. CDR3 length: 15 residues. CDR3 sequence reads: CASSTWDRGRETQYF. The DNA for the CDR3 is TGTGCCAGCAGCACTTGGGACAGGGGGCGGGAGACCCAGTACTTC.

This clone came up a few times. This sequence joins TRBV18 and TRBJ1-2; a possible D gene is TRBD1 (6 bases). The CDR3 is made up of 12 amino acids. The germline V gene has CDR1 KGHSH and CDR2 LQKENI. Trimming took 6 bases from V and 7 from J, leaving 12 bases between them. This CDR3 reads CASSTGSPGYTF. CDR3 DNA: TGTGCCAGCTCTACAGGGTCTCCTGGCTACACCTTC.

This clone was observed a single time. The chain combines TRBV11-2 with TRBJ1-1, with no clear D. Trimming took off 8 bases at V and 5 bases at J, with 9 bases between the two ends. The germline gives CDR1 SGHAT, CDR2 FQNNGV. The CDR3 is 11 residues long. The CDR3 region is CASGSRTEAFF. DNA of the CDR3: TGTGCCAGCGGGTCTAGGACTGAAGCTTTCTTT. The entire variable domain, with the rest obtained from reference TRBV11-2 and TRBJ1-1, is as follows: EAGVAQSPRYKIIEKRQSVAFWCNPISGHATLYWYQQILGQGPKLLIQFQNNGVVDDSQLPKDRFSAERLKGVDSTLKIQPAKLEDSAVYLCASGSRTEAFFGQGTRLTVV.

The rearrangement joins TRBV1 to TRBJ2-7; TRBD2 is the table's D call and was not checked against the DNA. TRBV1 is deemed a pseudogene. The CDR3 totals 15 residues. In DNA, the CDR3 is TGCACCAGCAGCCCTTTAGCGGGAGTCTCCCACGAGCAGTACTTC. This translates into CTSSPLAGVSHEQYF.

This chain links TRBV21-1 with TRBJ1-6; the table's D call TRBD1 went unverified against the DNA. TRBV21-1 is given as a pseudogene. The CDR3 totals 17 residues. The CDR3 DNA sequence: TGTGCCAGCAGCCATACAAGTAAACAGACCTATAATTCACCCCTCCACTTT. It translates to CASSHTSKQTYNSPLHF.

CDR3 DNA: TGTGCCAGCGGGGCTCAGGAAGGGGAGACCCAGTACTTC. This sequence encodes CASGAQEGETQYF. V gene TRBV2 combines with J gene TRBJ2-5, with D tentatively TRBD1 (5 bases). Germline values: CDR1 SNHLY, CDR2 FYNNEI. The length of the CDR3 is 13 residues. V lost 8 bases to trimming and J lost 5 bases, with 15 bases between them.

The V and J genes are TRBV18 and TRBJ1-1; the D gene is possibly TRBD1 (6 bases). The CDR3 has 13 residues. Germline CDR1 reads KGHSH; CDR2 reads LQKENI. V was cut by 4 bases and J by 3 bases, with 9 bases left in between. CDR3 residues: CASSQGVDTEAFF. The CDR3 DNA reads TGTGCCAGCTCACAGGGGGTCGACACTGAAGCTTTCTTT.

The chain recombines TRBV18 with TRBJ1-1; 8 bases agree with TRBD1. The trim removed 3 bases at V and 1 base at J, leaving 4 bases unmatched. The CDR3 runs 15 residues. CDR1 is KGHSH, CDR2 LQKENI, per germline. The CDR3 sequence is CASSPRTGWNTEAFF. In nucleotides, the CDR3 is TGTGCCAGCTCACCCCGGACAGGGTGGAACACTGAAGCTTTCTTT. Together with reference TRBV18 and TRBJ1-1, the CDR3 gives the full variable domain: NAGVMQNPRHLVRRRGQEARLRCSPMKGHSHVYWYRQLPEEGLKFMVYLQKENIIDESGMPKERFSAEFPKEGPSILRIQQVVRGDSAAYFCASSPRTGWNTEAFFGQGTRLTVV.

Written as DNA, the CDR3 is TGCGCCAGCAGCTTGACCGGGACAGCGAACACTGAAGCTTTCTTT. It translates to CASSLTGTANTEAFF. The chain carries TRBV5-1 and TRBJ1-1; 7 nucleotides match TRBD1. Trimming cost V 1 base and J 1 base; bases outside gene matches: 4. The CDR3 consists of 15 residues. Per the germline V gene, CDR1 is SGHRS and CDR2 is YFSETQ.

The V gene is TRBV11-2, the J gene TRBJ2-7, with D perhaps TRBD2 (5 bases). CDR1 SGHAT and CDR2 FQNNGV come from the germline V gene. CDR3 length: 15 amino acids. V gave up 6 bases and J gave up 4 bases, with 19 bases separating them. DNA of the CDR3: TGTGCCAGCAGACCGGGCGGAGGCGGGCTATACGAGCAGTACTTC. Its translation is CASRPGGGGLYEQYF.